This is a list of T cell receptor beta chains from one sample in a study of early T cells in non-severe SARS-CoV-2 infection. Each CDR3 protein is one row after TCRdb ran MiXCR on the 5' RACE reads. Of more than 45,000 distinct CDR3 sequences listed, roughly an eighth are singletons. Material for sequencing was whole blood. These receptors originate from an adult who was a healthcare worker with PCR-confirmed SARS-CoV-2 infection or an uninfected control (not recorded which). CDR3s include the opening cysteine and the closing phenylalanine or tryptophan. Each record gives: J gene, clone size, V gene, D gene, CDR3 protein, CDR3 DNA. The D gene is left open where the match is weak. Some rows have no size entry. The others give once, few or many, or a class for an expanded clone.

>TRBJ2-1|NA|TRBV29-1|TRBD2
CSVGTSGYNEQFF
TGCAGCGTCGGGACTAGCGGGTACAATGAGCAGTTCTTC
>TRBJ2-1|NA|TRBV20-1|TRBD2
CSARDYSGRGNEQFF
TGCAGTGCTAGAGATTACAGCGGGAGAGGGAATGAGCAGTTCTTC
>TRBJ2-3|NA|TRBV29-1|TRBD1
CSVAGQPYF
TGCAGCGTTGCGGGACAGCCGTATTTT
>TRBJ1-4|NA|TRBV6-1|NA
CASSDGQTNEKLFF
TGTGCCAGCAGTGATGGTCAAACTAATGAAAAACTGTTTTTT
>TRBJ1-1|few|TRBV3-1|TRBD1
CASSPRDRLKEAFF
TGTGCCAGCAGCCCCCGGGACAGACTAAAAGAAGCTTTCTTT
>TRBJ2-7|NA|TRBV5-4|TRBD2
CVSSITSGRRSHEQYF
TGTGTCAGCAGCATCACTAGCGGGAGGAGGTCCCACGAGCAGTACTTC
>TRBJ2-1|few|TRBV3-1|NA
CASSDSYNEQFF
TGTGCCAGCAGCGATTCCTACAATGAGCAGTTCTTC
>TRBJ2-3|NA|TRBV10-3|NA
CAITGQLTDTQYF
TGTGCCATCACCGGACAGCTCACAGATACGCAGTATTTT
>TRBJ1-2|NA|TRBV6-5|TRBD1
CASSYAQGLYGYTF
TGTGCCAGCAGTTACGCACAGGGGCTCTATGGCTACACCTTC
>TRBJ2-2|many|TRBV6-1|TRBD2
CASSEEGTSGDIGELFF
TGTGCCAGCAGTGAAGAAGGAACTAGCGGGGACATCGGGGAGCTGTTTTTT
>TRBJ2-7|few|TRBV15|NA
CATNSHEQYF
TGTGCCACCAACAGTCACGAGCAGTACTTC
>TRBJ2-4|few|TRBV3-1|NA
CASSQEDTGRGLAKNIQYF
TGTGCCAGCAGCCAAGAAGATACAGGGAGGGGATTAGCCAAAAACATTCAGTACTTC
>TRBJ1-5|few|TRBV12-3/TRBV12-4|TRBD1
CASTGQYNQPQHF
TGTGCCAGCACGGGACAGTACAATCAGCCCCAGCATTTT
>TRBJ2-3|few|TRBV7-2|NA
CASSFWGGTDTQYF
TGTGCCAGCAGCTTTTGGGGGGGCACAGATACGCAGTATTTT
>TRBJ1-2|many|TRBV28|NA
CATSVSGAGYGYTF
TGTGCCACCTCAGTCTCCGGGGCCGGCTATGGCTACACCTTC
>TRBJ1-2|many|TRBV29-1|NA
CSVEAGYNYGYTF
TGCAGCGTTGAAGCGGGGTACAACTATGGCTACACCTTC
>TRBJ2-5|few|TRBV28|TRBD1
CASRKRTGDWETQYF
TGTGCCAGCAGGAAACGGACAGGGGATTGGGAGACCCAGTACTTC
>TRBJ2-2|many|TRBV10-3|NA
CAISPAGNTGELFF
TGTGCCATCAGCCCCGCTGGCAACACCGGGGAGCTGTTTTTT
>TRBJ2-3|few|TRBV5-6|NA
CASSLIGPTSTDTQYF
TGTGCCAGCAGTTTGATAGGGCCAACTAGCACAGATACGCAGTATTTT
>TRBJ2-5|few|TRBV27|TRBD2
CASSAGLAVRETQYF
TGTGCCAGCAGTGCGGGACTAGCGGTGAGAGAGACCCAGTACTTC
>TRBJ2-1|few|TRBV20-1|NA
CSASINYYNEQFF
TGCAGTGCTAGTATAAACTACTACAATGAGCAGTTCTTC
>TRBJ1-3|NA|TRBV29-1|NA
CSVRSLSGNTIYF
TGCAGCGTGAGATCGTTATCTGGAAACACCATATATTTT
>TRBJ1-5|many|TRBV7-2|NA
CASSSYRDQPQHF
TGTGCCAGCAGCTCATACAGGGATCAGCCCCAGCATTTT
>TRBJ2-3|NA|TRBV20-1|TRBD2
CSAGTSGRANGQYF
TGCAGTGCGGGGACTAGCGGGAGGGCCAATGGGCAGTATTTT
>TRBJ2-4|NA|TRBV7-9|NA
CASSLGQIENIQYF
TGTGCCAGCAGCCTGGGACAAATAGAAAACATTCAGTACTTC
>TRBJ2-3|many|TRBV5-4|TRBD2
CASSPRVTSGPDTQYF
TGTGCCAGCAGCCCACGAGTGACTAGCGGGCCAGATACGCAGTATTTT
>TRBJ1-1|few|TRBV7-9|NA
CASNWAGMNTEAFF
TGTGCCAGCAACTGGGCGGGGATGAACACTGAAGCTTTCTTT
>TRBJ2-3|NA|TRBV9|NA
CASSVVAGADTQYF
TGTGCCAGCAGCGTAGTGGCGGGGGCGGATACGCAGTATTTT
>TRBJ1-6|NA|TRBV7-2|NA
CASSLSGSRGSPLHF
TGTGCCAGCAGCTTGTCCGGGAGCCGTGGTTCACCCCTCCACTTT
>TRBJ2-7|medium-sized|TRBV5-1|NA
CASSLTDGTYEQYF
TGCGCCAGCAGCTTGACTGACGGGACGTACGAGCAGTACTTC
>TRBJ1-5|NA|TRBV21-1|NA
CASRRQQGFDQPQHF
TGTGCCAGCAGGCGGCAACAGGGCTTCGATCAGCCCCAGCATTTT
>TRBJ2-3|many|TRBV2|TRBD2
CASSWTSGGRATDTQYF
TGTGCCAGCAGTTGGACTAGCGGGGGGCGAGCCACAGATACGCAGTATTTT
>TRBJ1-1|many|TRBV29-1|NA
CSVPPLNTEAFF
TGCAGCGTTCCTCCACTGAACACTGAAGCTTTCTTT
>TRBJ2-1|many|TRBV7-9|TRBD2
CASTSSGINEQFF
TGTGCCAGCACCTCTAGCGGGATTAATGAGCAGTTCTTC
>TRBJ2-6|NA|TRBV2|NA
CASKGSPGDGANVLTF
TGTGCCAGCAAGGGGTCCCCGGGAGACGGGGCCAACGTCCTGACTTTC
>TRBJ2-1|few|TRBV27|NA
CASSRTRNEQFF
TGTGCCAGCAGCCGAACGCGCAATGAGCAGTTCTTC
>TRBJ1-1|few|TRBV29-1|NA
CSAVSTGYTEAFF
TGCAGCGCAGTCTCAACTGGATACACTGAAGCTTTCTTT
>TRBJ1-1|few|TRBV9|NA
CASSVDQFLNTEAFF
TGTGCCAGCAGCGTAGATCAGTTTTTGAACACTGAAGCTTTCTTT
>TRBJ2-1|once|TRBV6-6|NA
CVSSYSILRQDHNEQFF
TGTGTCAGCAGTTACTCGATATTGCGGCAAGACCACAATGAGCAGTTCTTC
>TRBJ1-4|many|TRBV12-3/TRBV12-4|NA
CASSFSLEKLFF
TGTGCCAGCAGCTTCAGCCTCGAAAAACTGTTTTTT
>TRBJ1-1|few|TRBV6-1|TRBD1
CASSYQGQVHTEAFF
TGTGCCAGCAGTTACCAGGGACAGGTCCACACTGAAGCTTTCTTT
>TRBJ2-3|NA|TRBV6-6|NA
CASGSGSEPSTDTQYF
TGTGCCAGCGGCTCTGGGAGCGAACCTAGCACAGATACGCAGTATTTT
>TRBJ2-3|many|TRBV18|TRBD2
CASSPPPGGTDTQYF
TGTGCCAGCTCACCCCCACCGGGGGGAACAGATACGCAGTATTTT
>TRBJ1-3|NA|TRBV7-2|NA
CASSPQTGGNTIYF
TGTGCCAGCAGCCCCCAGACAGGTGGAAACACCATATATTTT
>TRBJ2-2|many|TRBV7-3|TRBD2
CASSLRWASGSGAGELFF
TGTGCCAGCAGCTTACGTTGGGCTAGCGGATCGGGTGCCGGGGAGCTGTTTTTT
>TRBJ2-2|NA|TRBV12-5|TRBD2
CASGFPSGGPQNTGELFF
TGTGCTAGTGGTTTTCCTAGCGGGGGGCCACAAAACACCGGGGAGCTGTTTTTT
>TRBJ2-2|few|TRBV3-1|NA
CASSQGLPGPGELFF
TGTGCCAGCAGCCAAGGATTGCCTGGTCCCGGGGAGCTGTTTTTT
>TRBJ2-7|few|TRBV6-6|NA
CASHVTPYEQYF
TGTGCCAGCCACGTTACCCCCTACGAGCAGTACTTC
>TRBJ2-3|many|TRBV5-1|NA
CASTGLGLAPTDTQYF
TGCGCCAGCACCGGCTTAGGGCTAGCCCCCACAGATACGCAGTATTTT
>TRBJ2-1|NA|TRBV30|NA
CAWSFSRGASRDEQFF
TGTGCCTGGAGTTTTTCCCGGGGGGCCAGTCGTGATGAGCAGTTCTTC
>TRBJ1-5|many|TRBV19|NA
CASSSTGYSNQPQHF
TGTGCCAGTAGTAGTACAGGTTATAGCAATCAGCCCCAGCATTTT
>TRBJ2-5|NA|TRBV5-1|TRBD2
CASSPGTNQETQYF
TGCGCCAGCAGCCCAGGGACTAATCAAGAGACCCAGTACTTC